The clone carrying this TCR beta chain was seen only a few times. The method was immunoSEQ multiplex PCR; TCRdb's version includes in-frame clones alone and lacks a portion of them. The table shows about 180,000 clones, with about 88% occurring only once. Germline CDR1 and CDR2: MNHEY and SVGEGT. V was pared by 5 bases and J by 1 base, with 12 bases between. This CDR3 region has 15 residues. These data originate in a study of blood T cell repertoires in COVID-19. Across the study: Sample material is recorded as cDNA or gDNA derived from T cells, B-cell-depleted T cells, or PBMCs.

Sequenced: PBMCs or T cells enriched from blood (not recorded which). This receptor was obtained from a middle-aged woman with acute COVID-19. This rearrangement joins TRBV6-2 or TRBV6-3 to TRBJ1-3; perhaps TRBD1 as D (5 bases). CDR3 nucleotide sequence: TGTGCCAGCAGTCGACTGACAGATTCTGGAAACACCATATATTTT. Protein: CASSRLTDSGNTIYF.